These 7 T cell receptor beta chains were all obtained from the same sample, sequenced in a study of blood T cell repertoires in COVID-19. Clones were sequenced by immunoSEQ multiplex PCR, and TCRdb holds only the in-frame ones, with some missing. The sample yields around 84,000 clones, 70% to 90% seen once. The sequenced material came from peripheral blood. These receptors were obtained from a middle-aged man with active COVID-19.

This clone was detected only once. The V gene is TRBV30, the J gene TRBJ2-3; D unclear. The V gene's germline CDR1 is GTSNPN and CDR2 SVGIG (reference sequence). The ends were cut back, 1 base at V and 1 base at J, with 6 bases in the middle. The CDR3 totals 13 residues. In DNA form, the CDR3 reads TGTGCCTGGAGTGCTGTTCGCACAGATACGCAGTATTTT. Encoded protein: CAWSAVRTDTQYF.

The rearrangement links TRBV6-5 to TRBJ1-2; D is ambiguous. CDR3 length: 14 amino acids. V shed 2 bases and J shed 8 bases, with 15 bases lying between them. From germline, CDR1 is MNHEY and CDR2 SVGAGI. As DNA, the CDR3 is TGTGCCAGCAGTTACGACCGCCGTTCGGGGGGCTACACCTTC. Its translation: CASSYDRRSGGYTF.

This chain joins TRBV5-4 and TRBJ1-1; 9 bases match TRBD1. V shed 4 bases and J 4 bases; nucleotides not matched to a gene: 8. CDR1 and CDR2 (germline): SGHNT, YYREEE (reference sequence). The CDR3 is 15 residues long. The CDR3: CASSGATGGITEAFF. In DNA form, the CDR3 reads TGTGCCAGCAGCGGGGCCACAGGGGGCATCACTGAAGCTTTCTTT.

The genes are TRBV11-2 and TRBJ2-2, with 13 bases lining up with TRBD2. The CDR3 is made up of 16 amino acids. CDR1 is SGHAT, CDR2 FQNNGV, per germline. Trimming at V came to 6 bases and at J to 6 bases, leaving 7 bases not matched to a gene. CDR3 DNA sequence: TGTGCCAGCAGTTTTACTAGCGGGAGGGCCTCCGGGGAGCTGTTTTTT. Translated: CASSFTSGRASGELFF.

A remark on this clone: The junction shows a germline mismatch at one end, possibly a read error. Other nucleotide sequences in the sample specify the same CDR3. CDR3 region: CATSNSGRGLGEQFF. In nucleotides, the CDR3 is TGTGCCACCTCCAACTCGGGTAGGGGGCTGGGTGAGCAATTCTTC. V usage is TRBV24-1 and J usage is TRBJ2-1, with 7 bases that match TRBD1. The CDR3 totals 15 residues. The V gene's germline CDR1 is KGHDR and CDR2 SFDVKD.

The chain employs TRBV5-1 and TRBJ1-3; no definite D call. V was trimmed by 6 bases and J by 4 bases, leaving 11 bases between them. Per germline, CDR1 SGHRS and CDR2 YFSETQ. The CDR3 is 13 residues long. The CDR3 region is CASMGDSGNTIYF. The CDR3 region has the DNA TGCGCCAGCATGGGTGACTCCGGAAACACCATATATTTT.

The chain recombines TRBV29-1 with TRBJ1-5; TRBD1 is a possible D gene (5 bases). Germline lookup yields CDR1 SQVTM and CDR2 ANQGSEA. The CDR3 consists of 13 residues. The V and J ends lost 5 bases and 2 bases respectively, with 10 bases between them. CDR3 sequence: CSVRQSGNQPQHF. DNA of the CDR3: TGCAGCGTTCGACAGAGCGGCAATCAGCCCCAGCATTTT.